These 7 T cell receptor beta chains share one sample of origin, sequenced in a study of cytomegalovirus exposure and HLA in healthy donors. The PCR ran on 60 Vbeta and 13 Jbeta primers. Data came from immunoSEQ multiplex PCR; TCRdb stores just in-frame clones and leaves some out. The sample shows approximately 73,000 clones, less than 75% of them seen only once. Sequences were obtained from PBMCs. All receptors come from a man aged 25-45 years in good health and CMV-seropositive.

The count of this clone is one. V gene TRBV6-1 combines with J gene TRBJ2-5, with D maybe TRBD1 (5 bases). The J call could be wrong; TRBJ2-7 is a better fit for the DNA end. Germline assignment: CDR1 MNHNS and CDR2 SASEGT. The CDR3 has 14 amino acids. Here the CDR3 DNA reads TGTGCCAGCAGTGACCCTGACAGATACTACGAGCAGTACTTC. Translating it yields CASSDPDRYYEQYF.

The chain links TRBV9 to TRBJ2-7; 9 bases are a match to TRBD2. This CDR3 comprises 15 residues. V was pared by 0 bases and J by 2 bases, with 3 bases of the junction left unmatched. CDR1 and CDR2 from the germline V gene are SGDLS and YYNGEE. The CDR3 nucleotides are TGTGCCAGCAGCGTAGCTAGCGGGGCTACCTACGAGCAGTACTTC. Encoded protein: CASSVASGATYEQYF.

CDR3 DNA: TGCGCCAGCCCTCCCAGGGGATCCTACGAGCAGTACTTC. Translation gives CASPPRGSYEQYF. The chain is built from TRBV23-1 and TRBJ2-7; the D gene is possibly TRBD1 (6 bases). TRBV23-1 has ORF status, its function being uncertain. The CDR3 spans 13 residues. V was pared by 8 bases and J by 1 base, with 12 bases between.

This rearrangement joins TRBV5-5 to TRBJ1-6; tentative D call: TRBD1 (6 bases). Germline CDR1 and CDR2: SGHKS and YYEKEE (reference sequence). V was clipped by 1 base and J by 5 bases, with 7 bases between them. The CDR3 sequence is 14 residues long. The DNA for the CDR3 is TGTGCCAGCAGCTTGCGACAGGATAATTCACCCCTCCACTTT. It translates to CASSLRQDNSPLHF.

CDR3 DNA: TGTGCCAGCAGCCCAACAGGGAGGGGCGAAGCTTTCTTT. It is translated as CASSPTGRGEAFF. The J gene is TRBJ1-1, the V gene TRBV2, with D perhaps matching TRBD1 (6 bases). From germline, CDR1 is SNHLY and CDR2 FYNNEI. The V end lost 6 bases, the J end lost 8 bases, and 16 bases lay between the germline ends. The CDR3 is made up of 13 amino acids.

This chain's CDR3 is CASISSQGEQYF. The CDR3 DNA reads TGTGCCAGCATCTCATCCCAGGGCGAGCAGTACTTC. The rearrangement links TRBV5-4 to TRBJ2-7; tentative D call: TRBD1 (5 bases). The CDR3 spans 12 residues. Trimming took off 6 bases at V and 6 bases at J, with 13 bases between the two ends. Germline V gives CDR1 SGHNT, CDR2 YYREEE (reference sequence).

The rearrangement uses TRBV7-6 and TRBJ2-7; 10 bases map to TRBD2. This CDR3 region has 16 residues. Germline-derived CDR1 and CDR2 are SGHVS and FNYEAQ. Germline trimming cut 0 bases from V and 7 bases from J; bases unmatched to any gene: 9. The CDR3 DNA reads as TGTGCCAGCAGCTTAGCGCGAAGCGGGGGGGCCCCTGAGCAGTACTTC. Encoded protein: CASSLARSGGAPEQYF.